The 12 T cell receptor beta chains reported below all come from one sample, sequenced in a study of neurological immune-mediated disorders. TCRdb recomputed calls from the 5' RACE reads with MiXCR, one row per CDR3 protein. The top ten clones hold around 42% of a sample with about 16,000 distinct CDR3 sequences, roughly 9% of them seen once. The specimen was CD8+ T cells from blood. These receptors all come from a man between 50 and 59 years old in good health.

This clonotype was seen ten or more times. The chain combines TRBV12-3 or TRBV12-4 with TRBJ2-1; the D gene is possibly TRBD2 (5 bases). The CDR3 consists of 16 residues. The V and J ends lost 3 bases and 6 bases respectively, with 18 bases between them. CDR3 protein: CASSFHGGGGRNEQFF. Written as DNA, the CDR3 is TGTGCCAGCAGTTTCCACGGAGGCGGAGGCCGCAATGAGCAGTTCTTC.

This clonotype was seen many times. This rearrangement joins TRBV6-5 to TRBJ2-7; perhaps TRBD2 as D (6 bases). Germline loops: CDR1 MNHEY, CDR2 SVGAGI. The length of the CDR3 is 12 residues. Trimming took 8 bases from V and 5 from J, leaving 13 bases between them. The CDR3 region has the DNA TGTGCCAGCGGGAGGAACATCAACGAGCAGTACTTC. Its protein product is CASGRNINEQYF.

This chain uses TRBV27 with TRBJ1-1; 8 positions agree with TRBD1. CDR3 length: 14 residues. V lost 4 bases to trimming and J lost 6 bases; unmatched junction nucleotides: 7. Germline CDR1 is MNHEY and CDR2 is SMNVEV (reference sequence). CDR3 loop: CASSSYRGKAEAFF. The CDR3 DNA is TGTGCCAGCAGTTCGTACAGGGGGAAGGCTGAAGCTTTCTTT.

This clonotype was observed many times. The chain combines TRBV6-5 with TRBJ2-7; D unresolved. The CDR3 is made up of 16 amino acids. CDR1 is MNHEY, CDR2 SVGAGI, per germline. The V gene lost 5 bases and the J gene lost 2 bases, with 19 bases spanning the gap. The CDR3 here is CASSTPHPDAPYEQYF. CDR3 nucleotides: TGTGCCAGCAGTACCCCCCATCCAGACGCCCCCTACGAGCAGTACTTC.

Many counts were recorded for this clonotype. The chain has TRBV5-1 and TRBJ2-3, with D unclear. Germline V gene data show CDR1 as SGHRS and CDR2 as YFSETQ. The CDR3 loop spans 15 amino acids. The V gene lost 1 base and the J gene lost 4 bases, with 13 bases spanning the gap. Here the CDR3 DNA reads TGCGCCAGCAGCTTGTTGGGAAACCGGGCAGATACGCAGTATTTT. This gives the protein CASSLLGNRADTQYF.

This clonotype was observed many times. This rearrangement joins TRBV29-1 to TRBJ2-3, with a possible D match to TRBD2 (6 bases). CDR3 size: 16 residues. V was trimmed by 0 bases and J by 2 bases, leaving 15 bases between them. Germline CDR1 and CDR2: SQVTM and ANQGSEA. The CDR3: CSVEDLAGLVTDTQYF. CDR3 DNA: TGCAGCGTTGAAGATCTTGCGGGACTTGTCACAGATACGCAGTATTTT.

This clonotype was detected ten times or more. The chain joins TRBV29-1 to TRBJ1-1; D is unresolved. V was clipped by 4 bases and J by 0 bases, with 6 bases between them. The germline V gene encodes CDR1 SQVTM and CDR2 ANQGSEA. The CDR3 is made up of 12 amino acids. CDR3 coding DNA: TGCAGCGTTGTTGCCTTGAACACTGAAGCTTTCTTT. Its translation is CSVVALNTEAFF.

This clonotype has more than one count but fewer than ten. The chain has TRBV20-1 and TRBJ2-1; 8 positions match TRBD2. V gave up 1 base and J gave up 8 bases; unmatched junction bases: 7. There are 14 residues in the CDR3. Germline lookup yields CDR1 DFQATT and CDR2 SNEGSKA (reference sequence). The CDR3 nucleotides read TGCAGTGCTAGAGCGGAGCGGGAGTGGCATGAGCAGTTCTTC. Protein: CSARAEREWHEQFF.

This clonotype was seen many times. The chain employs TRBV7-9 and TRBJ2-7; D tentatively reads TRBD1 or TRBD2 (5 bases each). CDR1 and CDR2 (germline): SEHNR, FQNEAQ (reference sequence). The CDR3 covers 15 residues. V lost 3 bases, J lost 2 bases, and 14 bases lay in between. The CDR3, as DNA: TGTGCCAGCAGCTTCCAGAACTCGGGGCCCTACGAGCAGTACTTC. Translation: CASSFQNSGPYEQYF.

This clonotype has ten or more counts. The V gene is TRBV2, the J gene TRBJ2-3; the D is unclear. The CDR3 sequence is 14 residues long. The V end was cut by 4 bases, the J end by 0 bases, with 8 bases between. Germline loops: CDR1 SNHLY, CDR2 FYNNEI. Here the CDR3 reads CASSVRLSTDTQYF. The DNA for the CDR3 is TGTGCCAGCAGTGTAAGACTTAGCACAGATACGCAGTATTTT.

This clonotype was seen many times. This chain links TRBV9 with TRBJ2-7; 7 bases map to TRBD2. The CDR3 sequence is 15 residues long. The V and J ends lost 0 bases and 4 bases, in that order; junction bases with no gene match: 7. CDR1 and CDR2 from the germline V gene are SGDLS and YYNGEE. CDR3: CASSVAAGASYEQYF. The CDR3 DNA reads TGTGCCAGCAGCGTAGCCGCGGGAGCTTCGTACGAGCAGTACTTC.

By share of the sample, this clonotype is medium-sized. The V gene is TRBV4-2, the J gene TRBJ2-3; 14 positions agree with TRBD2. J was trimmed by 0 bases and V by 1 base; bases with no gene match: 3. The length of the CDR3 is 18 residues. CDR1 and CDR2 from the germline V gene are LGHNA and YNFKEQ. The CDR3 loop is CASSQGLAGGPSTDTQYF. As DNA, the CDR3 is TGTGCCAGCAGCCAAGGACTAGCGGGAGGGCCTAGCACAGATACGCAGTATTTT.